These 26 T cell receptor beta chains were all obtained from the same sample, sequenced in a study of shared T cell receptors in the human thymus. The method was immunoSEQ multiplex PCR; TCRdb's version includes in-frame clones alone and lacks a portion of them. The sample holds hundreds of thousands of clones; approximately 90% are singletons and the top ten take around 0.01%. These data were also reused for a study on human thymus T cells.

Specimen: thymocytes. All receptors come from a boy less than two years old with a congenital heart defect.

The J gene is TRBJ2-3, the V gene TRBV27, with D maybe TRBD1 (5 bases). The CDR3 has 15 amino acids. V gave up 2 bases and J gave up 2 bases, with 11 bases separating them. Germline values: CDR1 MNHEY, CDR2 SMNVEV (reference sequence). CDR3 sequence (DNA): TGTGCCAGCAGTTTAATAGGGGTCTTCACAGATACGCAGTATTTT. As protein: CASSLIGVFTDTQYF.

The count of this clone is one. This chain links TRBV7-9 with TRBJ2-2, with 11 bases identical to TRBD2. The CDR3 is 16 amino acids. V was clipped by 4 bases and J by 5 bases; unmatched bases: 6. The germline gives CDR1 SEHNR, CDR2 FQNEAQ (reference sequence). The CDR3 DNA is TGTGCCAGCAGCTCCCTACTAGCGGGAGAAACCGGGGAGCTGTTTTTT. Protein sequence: CASSSLLAGETGELFF. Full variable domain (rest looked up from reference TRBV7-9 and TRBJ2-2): DTGVSQNPRHKITKRGQNVTFRCDPISEHNRLYWYRQTLGQGPEFLTYFQNEAQLEKSRLLSDRFSAERPKGSFSTLEIQRTEQGDSAMYLCASSSLLAGETGELFFGEGSRLTVL.

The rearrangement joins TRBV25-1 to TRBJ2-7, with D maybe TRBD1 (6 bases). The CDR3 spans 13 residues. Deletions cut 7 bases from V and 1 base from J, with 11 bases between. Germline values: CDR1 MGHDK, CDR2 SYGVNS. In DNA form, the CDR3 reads TGTGCCAGCAAGGGGGACCCGTCCTACGAGCAGTACTTC. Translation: CASKGDPSYEQYF.

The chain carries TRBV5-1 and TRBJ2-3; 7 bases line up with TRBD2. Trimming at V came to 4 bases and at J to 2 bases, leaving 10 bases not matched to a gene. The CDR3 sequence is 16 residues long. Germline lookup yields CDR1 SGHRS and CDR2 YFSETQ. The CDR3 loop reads CASSPRAGSLTDTQYF. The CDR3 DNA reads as TGCGCCAGCAGCCCGAGAGCGGGATCCCTCACAGATACGCAGTATTTT.

The CDR3 DNA sequence: TGTGCCAGCAGTTCCGTGACTAGCGGGATCACAGATACGCAGTATTTT. Translated, it gives CASSSVTSGITDTQYF. This chain uses TRBV6-6 with TRBJ2-3; 11 positions match TRBD2. Germline CDR1 MNHNY, CDR2 SVGAGI (reference sequence). With 4 bases clipped from V and 2 bases from J, the junction kept 5 bases outside the gene matches. This CDR3 comprises 16 residues.

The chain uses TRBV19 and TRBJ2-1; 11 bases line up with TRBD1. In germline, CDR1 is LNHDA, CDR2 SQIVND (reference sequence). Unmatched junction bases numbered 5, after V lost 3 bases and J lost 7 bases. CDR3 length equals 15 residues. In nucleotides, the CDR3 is TGTGCCAGTAGTATGGGGACAGGGGGTGGGAATGAGCAGTTCTTC. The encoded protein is CASSMGTGGGNEQFF.

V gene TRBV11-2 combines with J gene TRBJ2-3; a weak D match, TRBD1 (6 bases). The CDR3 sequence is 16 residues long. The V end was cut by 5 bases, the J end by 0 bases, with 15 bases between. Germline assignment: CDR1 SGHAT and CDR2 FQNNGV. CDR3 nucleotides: TGTGCCAGCAGCCCCAATGGACAGACTAGCACAGATACGCAGTATTTT. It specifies CASSPNGQTSTDTQYF.

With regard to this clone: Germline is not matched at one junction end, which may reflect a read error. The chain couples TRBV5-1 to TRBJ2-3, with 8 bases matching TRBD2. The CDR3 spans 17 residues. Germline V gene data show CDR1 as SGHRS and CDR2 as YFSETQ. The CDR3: CASSLGGVAGNTDTQYF. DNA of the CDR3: TGCGCCAGCAGTTTGGGTGGGGTAGCGGGGAACACAGATACGCAGTATTTT. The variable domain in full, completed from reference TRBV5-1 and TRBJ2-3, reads KAGVTQTPRYLIKTRGQQVTLSCSPISGHRSVSWYQQTPGQGLQFLFEYFSETQRNKGNFPGRFSGRQFSNSRSEMNVSTLELGDSALYLCASSLGGVAGNTDTQYFGPGTRLTVL.

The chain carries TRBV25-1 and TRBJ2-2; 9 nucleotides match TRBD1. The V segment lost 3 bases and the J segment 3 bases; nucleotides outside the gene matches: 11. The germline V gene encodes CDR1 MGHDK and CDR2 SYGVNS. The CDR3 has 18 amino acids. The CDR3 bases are TGTGCCAGCAGTGAGAGCCTCGGGACAGGGTTCTACACCGGGGAGCTGTTTTTT. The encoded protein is CASSESLGTGFYTGELFF.

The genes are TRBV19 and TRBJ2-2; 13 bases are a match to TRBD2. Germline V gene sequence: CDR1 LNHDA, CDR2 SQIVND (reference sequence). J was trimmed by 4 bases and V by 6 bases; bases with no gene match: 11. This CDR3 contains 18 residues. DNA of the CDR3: TGTGCCAGTAGCCTCGTACTAGCGGGAGGGCGGGTCACCGGGGAGCTGTTTTTT. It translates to CASSLVLAGGRVTGELFF.

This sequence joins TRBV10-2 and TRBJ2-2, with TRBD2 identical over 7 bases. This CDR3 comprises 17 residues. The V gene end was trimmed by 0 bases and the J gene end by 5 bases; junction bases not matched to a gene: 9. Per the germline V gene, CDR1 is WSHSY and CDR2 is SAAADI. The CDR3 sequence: CASSESGGRAWTGELFF. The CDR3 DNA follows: TGCGCCAGCAGTGAGTCGGGGGGGAGGGCCTGGACCGGGGAGCTGTTTTTT.

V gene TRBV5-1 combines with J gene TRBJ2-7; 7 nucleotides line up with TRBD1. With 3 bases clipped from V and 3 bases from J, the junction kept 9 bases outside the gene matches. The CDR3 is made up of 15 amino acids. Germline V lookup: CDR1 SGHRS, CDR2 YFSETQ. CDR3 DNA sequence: TGCGCCAGCAGCTCCGGACAGGTCCCCCACTACGAGCAGTACTTC. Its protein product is CASSSGQVPHYEQYF.

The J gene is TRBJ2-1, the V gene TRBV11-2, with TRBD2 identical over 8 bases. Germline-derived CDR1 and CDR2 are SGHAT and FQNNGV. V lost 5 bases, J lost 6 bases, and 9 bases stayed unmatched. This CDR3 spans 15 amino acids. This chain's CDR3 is CASSVGLAGLNEQFF. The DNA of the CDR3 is TGTGCCAGCAGCGTGGGGCTAGCGGGTCTCAATGAGCAGTTCTTC. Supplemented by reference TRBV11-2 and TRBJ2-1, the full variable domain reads EAGVAQSPRYKIIEKRQSVAFWCNPISGHATLYWYQQILGQGPKLLIQFQNNGVVDDSQLPKDRFSAERLKGVDSTLKIQPAKLEDSAVYLCASSVGLAGLNEQFFGPGTRLTVL.

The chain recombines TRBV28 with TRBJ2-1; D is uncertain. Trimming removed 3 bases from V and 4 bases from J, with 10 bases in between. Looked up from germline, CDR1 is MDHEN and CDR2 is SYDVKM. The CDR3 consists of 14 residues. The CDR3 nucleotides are TGTGCCAGCAGTTTTGTGACTGGTTACAATGAGCAGTTCTTC. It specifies CASSFVTGYNEQFF.

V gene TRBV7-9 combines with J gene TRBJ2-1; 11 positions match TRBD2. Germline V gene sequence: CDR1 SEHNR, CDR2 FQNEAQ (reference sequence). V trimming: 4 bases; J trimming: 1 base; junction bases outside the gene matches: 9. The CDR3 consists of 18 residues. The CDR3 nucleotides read TGTGCCAGCAGCTCCCGAGCTAGCGGGAGGTCGTCCTACAATGAGCAGTTCTTC. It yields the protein CASSSRASGRSSYNEQFF.

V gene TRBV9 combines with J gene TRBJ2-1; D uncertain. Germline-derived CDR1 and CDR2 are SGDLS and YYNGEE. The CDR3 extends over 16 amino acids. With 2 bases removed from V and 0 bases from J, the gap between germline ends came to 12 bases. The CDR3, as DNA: TGTGCCAGCAGCGTGGCTTGGCGGTTCTCCTACAATGAGCAGTTCTTC. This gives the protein CASSVAWRFSYNEQFF.

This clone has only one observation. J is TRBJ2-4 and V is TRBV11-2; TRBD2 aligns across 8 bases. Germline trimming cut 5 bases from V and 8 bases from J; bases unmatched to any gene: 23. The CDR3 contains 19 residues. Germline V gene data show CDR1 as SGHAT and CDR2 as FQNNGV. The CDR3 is CASSPLAGGAGNWRDIQYF. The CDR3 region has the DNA TGTGCCAGCAGCCCACTGGCGGGGGGCGCAGGGAACTGGCGGGACATTCAGTACTTC.

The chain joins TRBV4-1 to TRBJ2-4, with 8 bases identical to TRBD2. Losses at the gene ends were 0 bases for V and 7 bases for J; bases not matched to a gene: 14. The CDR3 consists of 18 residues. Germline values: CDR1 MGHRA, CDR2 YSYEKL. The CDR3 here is CASSQEASGLRSRNIQYF. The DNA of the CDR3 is TGCGCCAGCAGCCAAGAGGCTAGCGGGCTGCGGAGTAGGAACATTCAGTACTTC.

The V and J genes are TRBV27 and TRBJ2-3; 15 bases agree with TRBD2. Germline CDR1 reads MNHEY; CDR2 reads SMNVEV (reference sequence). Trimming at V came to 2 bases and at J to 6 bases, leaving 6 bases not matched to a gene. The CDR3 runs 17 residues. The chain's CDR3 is CASSLTGLAGGLDTQYF. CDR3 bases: TGTGCCAGCAGTTTAACCGGACTAGCGGGAGGGCTGGATACGCAGTATTTT.

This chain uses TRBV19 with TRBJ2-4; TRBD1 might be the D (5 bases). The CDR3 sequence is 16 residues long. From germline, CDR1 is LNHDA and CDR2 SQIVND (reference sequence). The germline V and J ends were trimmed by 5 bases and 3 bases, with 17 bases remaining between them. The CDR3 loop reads CASSLDSPRHKNIQYF. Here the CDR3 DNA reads TGTGCCAGTAGTCTTGACAGCCCGCGACACAAAAACATTCAGTACTTC. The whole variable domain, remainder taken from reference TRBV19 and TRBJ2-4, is DGGITQSPKYLFRKEGQNVTLSCEQNLNHDAMYWYRQDPGQGLRLIYYSQIVNDFQKGDIAEGYSVSREKKESFPLTVTSAQKNPTAFYLCASSLDSPRHKNIQYFGAGTRLSVL.

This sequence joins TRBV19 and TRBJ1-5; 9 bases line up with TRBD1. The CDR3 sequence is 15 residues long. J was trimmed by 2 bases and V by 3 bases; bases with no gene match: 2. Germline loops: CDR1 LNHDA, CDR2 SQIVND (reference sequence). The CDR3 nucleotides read TGTGCCAGTAGTATGGGACAGGGTGGCAATCAGCCCCAGCATTTT. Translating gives CASSMGQGGNQPQHF.

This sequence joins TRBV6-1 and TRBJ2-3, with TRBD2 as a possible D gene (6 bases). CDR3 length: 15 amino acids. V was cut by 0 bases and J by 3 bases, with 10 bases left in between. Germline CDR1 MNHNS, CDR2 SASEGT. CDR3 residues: CASSEAMEGTDTQYF. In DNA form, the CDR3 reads TGTGCCAGCAGTGAAGCTATGGAGGGGACAGATACGCAGTATTTT.

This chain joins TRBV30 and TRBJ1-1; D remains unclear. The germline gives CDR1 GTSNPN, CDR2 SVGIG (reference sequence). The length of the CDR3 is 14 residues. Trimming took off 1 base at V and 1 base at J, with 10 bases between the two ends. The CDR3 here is CAWSGYTKNTEAFF. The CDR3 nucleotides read TGTGCCTGGAGTGGGTACACAAAGAACACTGAAGCTTTCTTT.

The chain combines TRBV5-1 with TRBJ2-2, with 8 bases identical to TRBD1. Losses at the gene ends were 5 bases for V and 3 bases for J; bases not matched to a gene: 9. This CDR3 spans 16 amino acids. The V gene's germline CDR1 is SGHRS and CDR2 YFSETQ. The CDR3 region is CASRQTSRGHTGELFF. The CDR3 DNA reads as TGCGCCAGCAGACAAACAAGCAGGGGGCACACCGGGGAGCTGTTTTTT.

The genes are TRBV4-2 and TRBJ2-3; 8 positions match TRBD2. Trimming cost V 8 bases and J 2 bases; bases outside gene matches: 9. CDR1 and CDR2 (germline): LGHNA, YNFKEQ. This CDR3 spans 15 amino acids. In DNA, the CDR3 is TGTGCCAGCGCGCTAGGCGGGGGGCCCACAGATACGCAGTATTTT. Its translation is CASALGGGPTDTQYF.

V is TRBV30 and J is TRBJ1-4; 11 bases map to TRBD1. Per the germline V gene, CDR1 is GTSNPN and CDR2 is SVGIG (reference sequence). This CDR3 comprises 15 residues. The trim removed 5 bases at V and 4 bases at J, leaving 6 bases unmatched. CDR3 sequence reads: CAWEDRGRDNEKLFF. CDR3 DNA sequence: TGTGCCTGGGAGGACAGGGGGCGAGATAATGAAAAACTGTTTTTT.